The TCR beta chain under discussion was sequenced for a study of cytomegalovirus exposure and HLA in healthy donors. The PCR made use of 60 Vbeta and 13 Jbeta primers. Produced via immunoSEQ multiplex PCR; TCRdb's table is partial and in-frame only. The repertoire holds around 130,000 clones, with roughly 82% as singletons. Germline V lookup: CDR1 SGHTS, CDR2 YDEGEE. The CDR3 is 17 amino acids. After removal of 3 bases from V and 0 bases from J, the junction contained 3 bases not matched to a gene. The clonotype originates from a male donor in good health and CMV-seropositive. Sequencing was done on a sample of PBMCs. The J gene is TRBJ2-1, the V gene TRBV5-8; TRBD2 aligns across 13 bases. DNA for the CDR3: TGTGCCAGCAGCTCCACTAGCGGGAGGGGCTCCTACAATGAGCAGTTCTTC. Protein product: CASSSTSGRGSYNEQFF.